This TCR beta chain was recovered during a study of PD-1 blockade in classical Hodgkin lymphoma (dated by TCRdb to 2020 to 2022). As for the study more broadly: The study used CyTOF and TCR beta sequencing to define a peripheral blood immune signature of response to PD-1 blockade in classical Hodgkin lymphoma. Points the paper makes about the study in general: Baseline TCR diversity was reported as lower in newly diagnosed patients than in healthy donors, and lower still in relapsed/refractory patients. The study covered only a single clinical trial cohort, and the causes of the repertoire differences, possibly disease activity or prior therapy, were still not defined.

The Qiagen DNeasy kit was used to extract genomic DNA from unsorted PBMCs and from the negatively selected CD4+ and CD8+ fractions. TCR beta CDR3 regions were amplified by immunoSEQ multiplex PCR using primers annealing to V and J segments. A synthetic immune receptor repertoire was used to minimize amplification bias, and any remaining bias was removed computationally after sequencing. Per the authors' processing: Custom Python scripts were used to quantify repertoire diversity as the Shannon entropy index. Unsorted, CD4+ and CD8+ repertoires were examined separately, except in combined analyses, for which CD4+ and CD8+ sequences were merged in silico. TCRdb mirrors the immuneACCESS table, restricted to in-frame sequences. Some clones are absent from its copies; in checked studies, under half trace to an unresolved V gene, and the reason for the others is unknown. The V and J calls and clone size were taken over from that table, and D and trimming were inferred from the DNA. In this sample the table shows roughly 70,000 clones, 93% of which occur a single time. Clones ranked in the top ten supply roughly 2.7% of the sample.

In the case of this clone: It has no known antigen specificity. The sample holds no much larger clone one base away, and base qualities are not on file.

The CDR3 has 12 amino acids, counting the end cysteine and phenylalanine. Of the read, only the CDR3 DNA is kept; its 36 bases are in frame from base 1. CDR1 SGHVS and CDR2 FQNEAQ are derived from the germline V gene. Between the V and J ends, shortened by 5 bases and 2 bases respectively, the junction contains 5 bases. This sample's time point label indicates: newly diagnosed, previously untreated cHL patient sample. To serve as a comparison group for the relapsed/refractory trial patients, PBMCs were sequenced from patients with newly diagnosed, previously untreated classical Hodgkin lymphoma. Peripheral blood was collected in 8 mL Vacutainer Cell Preparation Tubes, from which PBMCs were isolated by centrifugation and then cryopreserved.

The chain is encoded by TRBV7-8 joined to TRBJ2-3; the D gene is not confidently resolved. The clonotype was recovered from a human donor with classical Hodgkin lymphoma. Material for sequencing was peripheral blood mononuclear cells (PBMCs). The CDR3 here reads CASSPYTDTQYF. The DNA sequence follows: TGTGCCAGCAGCCCTTACACAGATACGCAGTATTTT.